This T cell receptor beta chain was obtained from a study of shared clonotypes between healthy human individuals. The study's findings and limits: Enrolling few donors narrowed the genetic and exposure-history diversity that was represented. Collection of samples was limited to blood; tissue repertoires likely differ.

A remark on this clone: Its antigen is unidentified. This same CDR3 is encoded by further DNA sequences in the sample.

It was at deep level that the assay was run. TCRdb's table, derived via immunoSEQ multiplex PCR, lists solely in-frame clones and lacks some. The table includes 2 million to 2.5 million clones, approximately 93% detected once. The receptor comes from a man aged 18 to 29 in good health. Some clones in this sample may be carry-over from other donors' samples. The sample was naive CD4+ T cells from PBMCs. The subset denotes: CD45RA+ positively selected.

For the CDR3, the DNA is TGTGCCAGCTCCCGGGGGACAGGCGACACTGAAGCTTTCTTT. Amino acid sequence: CASSRGTGDTEAFF. The chain links TRBV18 to TRBJ1-1; 8 bases line up with TRBD1. J lost 3 bases, V lost 6 bases, and 6 bases had no gene match. The germline gives CDR1 KGHSH, CDR2 LQKENI. CDR3 length: 14 residues. Full variable domain (rest looked up from reference TRBV18 and TRBJ1-1): NAGVMQNPRHLVRRRGQEARLRCSPMKGHSHVYWYRQLPEEGLKFMVYLQKENIIDESGMPKERFSAEFPKEGPSILRIQQVVRGDSAAYFCASSRGTGDTEAFFGQGTRLTVV.